The 21 T cell receptor beta chains reported below all come from one sample, sequenced in a study of blood T cell repertoires in COVID-19. Profiled with immunoSEQ multiplex PCR; TCRdb holds only in-frame clones, not every one. Of some 110,000 clones in the sample, approximately 86% were seen once. Material for sequencing was peripheral blood. The source is a man aged 35-49 years with acute or convalescent COVID-19.

The gene calls are TRBV7-9 and TRBJ2-2, with 10 bases identical to TRBD1. The germline CDR1 and CDR2 sequences are SEHNR and FQNEAQ (reference sequence). The CDR3 extends over 16 amino acids. The junction had 7 bases not matched to a gene; V was cut back by 5 bases and J by 4 bases. Written as DNA, the CDR3 is TGTGCCAGCAGCCTCGGGACAGGGGTTTTCACCGGGGAGCTGTTTTTT. It translates to CASSLGTGVFTGELFF.

J is TRBJ1-1 and V is TRBV3-1 (or the pseudogene TRBV3-2), with unresolved D. Germline V gives CDR1 LGHDT, CDR2 YNNKEL (reference sequence). The CDR3 contains 12 residues. Between the trimmed V and J ends, which lost 1 base and 4 bases, there was a span of 4 bases. The DNA of the CDR3 is TGTGCCAGCAGCCAAGTCGGCACTGAAGCTTTCTTT. The encoded protein is CASSQVGTEAFF.

This chain connects TRBV10-3 to TRBJ2-7, with D uncertain. CDR1 is ENHRY and CDR2 is SYGVKD in the germline V gene. The CDR3 is 13 amino acids. V lost 10 bases to trimming and J lost 4 bases, with 17 bases between them. The CDR3: CATSGFDPYEQYF. CDR3 nucleotide sequence: TGTGCCACCTCAGGTTTTGACCCTTACGAGCAGTACTTC.

V is TRBV5-1 and J is TRBJ1-1, with D possibly TRBD1 on 6 matching bases. The germline gives CDR1 SGHRS, CDR2 YFSETQ. V lost 0 bases and J 2 bases, leaving 11 bases between the germline ends. The CDR3 consists of 15 residues. This chain's CDR3 is CASSLVRGANTEAFF. The CDR3 DNA reads TGCGCCAGCAGCTTGGTTCGGGGGGCTAACACTGAAGCTTTCTTT.

V gene TRBV19 combines with J gene TRBJ2-7; TRBD2 aligns across 8 bases. Looked up from germline, CDR1 is LNHDA and CDR2 is SQIVND (reference sequence). This CDR3 contains 15 residues. V shed 4 bases and J 5 bases; nucleotides not matched to a gene: 10. The CDR3 spells CASSTQAGDGHEQYF. CDR3 bases: TGTGCCAGTAGTACCCAAGCGGGAGATGGCCACGAGCAGTACTTC.

The table lists this clone with a count of one. The chain employs TRBV12-3 or TRBV12-4 and TRBJ2-5; a possible D gene is TRBD2 (6 bases). Trimming took off 3 bases at V and 5 bases at J, with 10 bases between the two ends. The CDR3 consists of 13 residues. The CDR3 loop is CASSFAGWETQYF. The CDR3, as DNA: TGTGCCAGCAGTTTTGCGGGGTGGGAGACCCAGTACTTC.

This chain joins TRBV7-2 and TRBJ1-1; D possibly corresponds to TRBD1 (6 bases). Trimming stripped 3 bases from V and 5 bases from J, with 16 bases between. The germline V gene encodes CDR1 SGHTA and CDR2 FQGNSA. There are 15 residues in the CDR3. The CDR3 DNA reads as TGTGCCAGCAGCTTCGGGGGGGCTTCCCGGACTGAAGCTTTCTTT. Protein product: CASSFGGASRTEAFF.

J is TRBJ1-2 and V is TRBV7-8, with D possibly being TRBD1 (5 bases). Germline loops: CDR1 SGHVS, CDR2 FQNEAQ. Trimming removed 4 bases from V and 2 bases from J, with 14 bases in between. This CDR3 region has 15 residues. As DNA, the CDR3 is TGTGCCAGCAGCTCAGGGCCCAACCCCAACTATGGCTACACCTTC. As protein: CASSSGPNPNYGYTF.

This clone appeared once. V is TRBV30 and J is TRBJ2-7, with 11 bases that match TRBD1. V shed 5 bases, J shed 7 bases, and the junction held 10 bases outside the gene matches. Germline CDR1 is GTSNPN and CDR2 is SVGIG (reference sequence). The CDR3 is 14 residues long. CDR3: CAWGRGQGALEQYF. The DNA for the CDR3 is TGTGCCTGGGGCCGAGGACAGGGGGCGCTTGAGCAGTACTTC.

The chain has TRBV24-1 and TRBJ1-1, with 7 bases aligning to TRBD1. This CDR3 contains 14 residues. V dropped 4 bases and J dropped 6; count of bases not matched to a gene: 7. The germline gives CDR1 KGHDR, CDR2 SFDVKD. CDR3 in DNA: TGTGCCACCAGTGACCCAAGGGGGCCGTCTGAAGCTTTCTTT. Protein: CATSDPRGPSEAFF.

Comment on this clone: The junction shows a germline mismatch at one end, possibly a read error. The chain uses TRBV3-1 (or the pseudogene TRBV3-2) and TRBJ2-2; 10 bases match TRBD1. CDR3 length equals 18 residues. The germline V gene has CDR1 LGHDT and CDR2 YNNKEL (reference sequence). The CDR3 loop reads CASSQAGPGQGNPGELFF. CDR3 nucleotide sequence: TGTGCCAGCAGCCAAGCGGGCCCGGGACAGGGGAACCCCGGGGAGCTGTTTTTT.

The chain recombines TRBV19 with TRBJ1-2; D unclear. Trimming cost V 2 bases and J 2 bases, with 12 bases left between them. Germline assignment: CDR1 LNHDA and CDR2 SQIVND (reference sequence). The CDR3 covers 15 residues. CDR3 loop: CASSIQDIGNYGYTF. CDR3 nucleotide sequence: TGTGCCAGTAGTATACAGGATATTGGAAACTATGGCTACACCTTC. Looking up the rest from reference TRBV19 and TRBJ1-2 gives the full variable domain: DGGITQSPKYLFRKEGQNVTLSCEQNLNHDAMYWYRQDPGQGLRLIYYSQIVNDFQKGDIAEGYSVSREKKESFPLTVTSAQKNPTAFYLCASSIQDIGNYGYTFGSGTRLTVV.

The V call is TRBV9, the J call TRBJ2-2; D remains ambiguous. The germline gives CDR1 SGDLS, CDR2 YYNGEE. The V gene lost 2 bases and the J gene lost 3 bases, with 8 bases spanning the gap. The CDR3 has 14 amino acids. The CDR3 loop reads CASSVQAHTGELFF. The CDR3 region has the DNA TGTGCCAGCAGCGTGCAGGCGCACACCGGGGAGCTGTTTTTT.

This clone occurred a few times. The chain combines TRBV7-9 with TRBJ2-7, with TRBD2 as a possible D gene (6 bases). The ends were cut back, 5 bases at V and 6 bases at J, with 20 bases in the middle. The CDR3 is 15 residues long. The germline gives CDR1 SEHNR, CDR2 FQNEAQ (reference sequence). For the CDR3, the DNA is TGTGCCAGCAGCCCCCCGGGGCGCCCGGGGGTCGAGCAGTACTTC. Its translation is CASSPPGRPGVEQYF.

The chain combines TRBV18 with TRBJ1-1, with TRBD1 matching 7 bases. The germline V gene encodes CDR1 KGHSH and CDR2 LQKENI. The CDR3 runs 15 residues. J was trimmed by 1 base and V by 4 bases; bases with no gene match: 6. The CDR3: CASSLSGTANTEAFF. CDR3 DNA: TGTGCCAGCTCACTCTCCGGGACAGCGAACACTGAAGCTTTCTTT.

This clone was recorded once. The chain recombines TRBV6-5 with TRBJ2-5; 9 bases map to TRBD1. The CDR3 is 16 residues long. With 4 bases clipped from V and 3 bases from J, the junction kept 9 bases outside the gene matches. Germline V gene lookup returns CDR1 MNHEY and CDR2 SVGAGI. The DNA of the CDR3 is TGTGCCAGCAGTTTATCCGGGACAGGGCAAAAAGAGACCCAGTACTTC. Its translation is CASSLSGTGQKETQYF.

The V gene is TRBV3-1 (or the pseudogene TRBV3-2), the J gene TRBJ1-3; the D is unclear. The CDR3 contains 14 residues. Germline V gives CDR1 LGHDT, CDR2 YNNKEL (reference sequence). V lost 4 bases and J 4 bases, leaving 11 bases between the germline ends. The CDR3 protein is CASSPSKSGNTIYF. For the CDR3, the DNA is TGTGCCAGCAGCCCTTCTAAGTCCGGAAACACCATATATTTT.

The chain recombines TRBV29-1 with TRBJ2-5, with D maybe TRBD2 (6 bases). Trimming took off 6 bases at V and 4 bases at J, with 15 bases between the two ends. Looked up from germline, CDR1 is SQVTM and CDR2 is ANQGSEA. The CDR3 has 13 amino acids. CDR3 sequence reads: CSVGGSTGETQYF. CDR3 nucleotides: TGCAGCGTGGGAGGCTCCACGGGAGAGACCCAGTACTTC.

This rearrangement joins TRBV7-8 to TRBJ2-7; 9 bases agree with TRBD2. V shed 1 base and J 3 bases; nucleotides not matched to a gene: 10. CDR1 is SGHVS, CDR2 FQNEAQ, per germline. The CDR3 loop spans 17 amino acids. The CDR3, as DNA: TGTGCCAGCAGCTTAGATTCAGCGGGAGGCCTCAACTACGAGCAGTACTTC. Residues: CASSLDSAGGLNYEQYF.

The V and J genes are TRBV5-5 and TRBJ1-4; tentatively, D is TRBD1 (6 bases). The CDR3 runs 17 residues. The V end lost 4 bases, the J end lost 0 bases, and 16 bases lay between the germline ends. In germline, CDR1 is SGHKS, CDR2 YYEKEE (reference sequence). This chain's CDR3 is CASSDDMGAATNEKLFF. As DNA, the CDR3 is TGTGCCAGCAGCGACGATATGGGGGCGGCAACTAATGAAAAACTGTTTTTT.

The chain is built from TRBV30 and TRBJ1-6, with TRBD1 as a possible D gene (6 bases). Germline CDR1 is GTSNPN and CDR2 is SVGIG (reference sequence). The CDR3 extends over 13 amino acids. Trimming left V 4 bases short and J 7 bases short, with 11 bases between. Here the CDR3 DNA reads TGTGCCTGGACTCGACAGGCAAATTCACCCCTCCACTTT. Its translation is CAWTRQANSPLHF.